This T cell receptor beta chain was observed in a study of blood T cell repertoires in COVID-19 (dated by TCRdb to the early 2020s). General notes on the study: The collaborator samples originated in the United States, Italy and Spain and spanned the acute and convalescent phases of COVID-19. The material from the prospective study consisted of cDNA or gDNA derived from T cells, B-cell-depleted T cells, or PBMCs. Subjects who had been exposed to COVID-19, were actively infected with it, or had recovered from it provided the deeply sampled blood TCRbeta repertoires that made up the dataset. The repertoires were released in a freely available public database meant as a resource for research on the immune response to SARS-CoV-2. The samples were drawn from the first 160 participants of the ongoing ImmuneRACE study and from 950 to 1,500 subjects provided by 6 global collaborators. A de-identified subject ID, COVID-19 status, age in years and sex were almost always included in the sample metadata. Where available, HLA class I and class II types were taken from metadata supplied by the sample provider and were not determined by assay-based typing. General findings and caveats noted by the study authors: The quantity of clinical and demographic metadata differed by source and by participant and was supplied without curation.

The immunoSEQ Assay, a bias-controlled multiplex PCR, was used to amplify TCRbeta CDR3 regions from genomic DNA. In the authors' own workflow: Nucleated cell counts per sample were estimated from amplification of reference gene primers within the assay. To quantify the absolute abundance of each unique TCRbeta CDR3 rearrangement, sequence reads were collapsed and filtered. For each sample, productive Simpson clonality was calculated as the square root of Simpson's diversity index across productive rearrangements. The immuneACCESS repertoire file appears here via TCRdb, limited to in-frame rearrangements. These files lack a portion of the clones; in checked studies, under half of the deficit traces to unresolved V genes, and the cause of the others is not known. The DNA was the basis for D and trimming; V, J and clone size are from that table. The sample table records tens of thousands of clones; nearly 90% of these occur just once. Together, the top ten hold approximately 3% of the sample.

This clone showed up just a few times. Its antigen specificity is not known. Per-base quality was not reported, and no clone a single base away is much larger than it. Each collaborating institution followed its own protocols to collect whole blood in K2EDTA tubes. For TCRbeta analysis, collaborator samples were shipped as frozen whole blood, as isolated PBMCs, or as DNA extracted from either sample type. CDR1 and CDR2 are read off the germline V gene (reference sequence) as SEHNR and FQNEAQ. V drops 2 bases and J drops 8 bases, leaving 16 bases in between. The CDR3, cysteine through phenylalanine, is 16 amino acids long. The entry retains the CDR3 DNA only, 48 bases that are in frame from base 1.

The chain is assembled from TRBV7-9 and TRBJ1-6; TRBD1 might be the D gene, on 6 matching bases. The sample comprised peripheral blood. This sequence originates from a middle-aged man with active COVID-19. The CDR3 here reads CASSLQAGAMDSPLHF. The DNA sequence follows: TGTGCCAGCAGCTTACAGGCGGGGGCTATGGATTCACCCCTCCACTTT. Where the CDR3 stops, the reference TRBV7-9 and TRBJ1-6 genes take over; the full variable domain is DTGVSQNPRHKITKRGQNVTFRCDPISEHNRLYWYRQTLGQGPEFLTYFQNEAQLEKSRLLSDRFSAERPKGSFSTLEIQRTEQGDSAMYLCASSLQAGAMDSPLHFGNGTRLTVT.